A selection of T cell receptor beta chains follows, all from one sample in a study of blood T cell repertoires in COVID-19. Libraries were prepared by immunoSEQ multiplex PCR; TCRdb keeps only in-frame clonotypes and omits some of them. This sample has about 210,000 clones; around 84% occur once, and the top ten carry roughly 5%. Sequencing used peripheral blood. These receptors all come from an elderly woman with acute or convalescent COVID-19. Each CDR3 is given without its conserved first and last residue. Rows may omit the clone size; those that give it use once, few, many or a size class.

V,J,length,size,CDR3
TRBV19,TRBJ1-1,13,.,ASTPWGGRNTEAF
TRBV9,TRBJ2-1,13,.,ASSESSGGYNEQF
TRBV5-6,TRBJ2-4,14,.,ASTRTSGRAKNIQY
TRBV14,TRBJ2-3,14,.,ASSQGLAGDVDTQY
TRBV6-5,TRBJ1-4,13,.,ASSLTGTGGRKLF
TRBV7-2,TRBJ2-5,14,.,ASSLGQGVRAETQY
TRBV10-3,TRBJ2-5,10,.,AISALQETQY
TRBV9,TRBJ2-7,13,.,ASSPGTGGPYEQY
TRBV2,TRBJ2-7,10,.,ATRGLRYEQY
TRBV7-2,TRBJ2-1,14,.,ASSPTLRSLVNEQF
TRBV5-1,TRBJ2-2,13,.,ASSFMSQGPGELF
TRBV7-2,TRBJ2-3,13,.,ASSLGAGGTDTQY
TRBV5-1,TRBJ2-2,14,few,ASSVPGQVNTGELF
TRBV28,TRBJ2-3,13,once,ASSLPLSPTDTQY
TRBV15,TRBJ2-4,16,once,ATSRDLFEVVAKNIQY
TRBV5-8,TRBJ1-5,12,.,ASSLAGLNQPQH